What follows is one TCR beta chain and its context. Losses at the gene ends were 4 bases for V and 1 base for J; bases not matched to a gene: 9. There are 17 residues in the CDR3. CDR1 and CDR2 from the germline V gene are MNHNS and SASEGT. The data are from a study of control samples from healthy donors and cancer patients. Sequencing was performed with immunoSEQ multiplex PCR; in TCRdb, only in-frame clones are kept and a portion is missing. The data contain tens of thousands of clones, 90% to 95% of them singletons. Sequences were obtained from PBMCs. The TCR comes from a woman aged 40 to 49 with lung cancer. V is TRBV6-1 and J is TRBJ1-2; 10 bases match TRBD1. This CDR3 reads CASSGGDRGIRNYGYTF. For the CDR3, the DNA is TGTGCCAGCAGTGGGGGGGACAGGGGTATTCGTAACTATGGCTACACCTTC.